These 19 T cell receptor beta chains came from one sample sequenced in a study of blood T cells in healthy people across ages. Then a second PCR, running about 6 to 12 cycles, was carried out with a sample-barcoded 5' primer and a J-beta primer mix. One entry per CDR3 protein, called by TCRdb with MiXCR from the 5' RACE reads. Among approximately 1,000,000 distinct CDR3 sequences listed, 35% to 50% were seen once. Sequenced sample: blood. Receptors originate from a woman aged 55-70 years in good health.

This clonotype occurred many times. The chain uses TRBV5-1 and TRBJ1-6; D unclear. There are 14 residues in the CDR3. CDR1 and CDR2 (germline): SGHRS, YFSETQ. The ends were cut back, 0 bases at V and 5 bases at J, with 6 bases in the middle. The CDR3 spells CASSLEGDNSPLHF. The CDR3, as DNA: TGCGCCAGCAGCTTGGAGGGAGATAATTCACCCCTCCACTTT. The full variable domain, in which reference TRBV5-1 and TRBJ1-6 provide the parts outside the CDR3, is KAGVTQTPRYLIKTRGQQVTLSCSPISGHRSVSWYQQTPGQGLQFLFEYFSETQRNKGNFPGRFSGRQFSNSRSEMNVSTLELGDSALYLCASSLEGDNSPLHFGNGTRLTVT.

The chain uses TRBV5-1 and TRBJ2-5; D gene uncertain. Germline-derived CDR1 and CDR2 are SGHRS and YFSETQ. V lost 5 bases, J lost 1 base, and 12 bases lay in between. The CDR3 extends over 14 amino acids. DNA for the CDR3: TGCGCCAGCAGGGTCAGCGCTCTCCAAGAGACCCAGTACTTC. Its translation is CASRVSALQETQYF.

This rearrangement joins TRBV7-9 to TRBJ2-1; possible D gene TRBD1, 6 bases. CDR3 length equals 17 residues. Germline values: CDR1 SEHNR, CDR2 FQNEAQ (reference sequence). V dropped 2 bases and J dropped 10 bases, with 24 bases sitting between them. Here the CDR3 reads CASSLPNDRSSSYEQFF. CDR3 bases: TGTGCCAGCAGCTTACCTAATGACAGGTCCAGCTCCTACGAGCAGTTCTTC. Combining the CDR3 with reference TRBV7-9 and TRBJ2-1 gives the whole variable domain DTGVSQNPRHKITKRGQNVTFRCDPISEHNRLYWYRQTLGQGPEFLTYFQNEAQLEKSRLLSDRFSAERPKGSFSTLEIQRTEQGDSAMYLCASSLPNDRSSSYEQFFGPGTRLTVL.

V usage is TRBV29-1 and J usage is TRBJ1-1, with D perhaps TRBD1 (5 bases). CDR1 SQVTM and CDR2 ANQGSEA come from the germline V gene. This CDR3 is 13 amino acids long. Trimming shortened V by 7 bases and J by 1 base, and 13 bases separated the two germline ends. CDR3 sequence reads: CSASTGRNTEAFF. CDR3 nucleotide sequence: TGCAGCGCCTCCACGGGGCGGAACACTGAAGCTTTCTTT.

The chain carries TRBV12-3 or TRBV12-4 and TRBJ2-7, with a weak D call TRBD2 (6 bases). The V end was cut by 6 bases, the J end by 3 bases, with 15 bases between. The CDR3 runs to 14 residues. The CDR3 loop reads CASSQRDWNYEQYF. CDR3 bases: TGTGCCAGCAGCCAAAGGGACTGGAACTACGAGCAGTACTTC.

The J gene is TRBJ1-1, the V gene TRBV10-3; 9 bases match TRBD1. In germline, CDR1 is ENHRY, CDR2 SYGVKD. The J segment lost 1 base and the V segment lost 4 bases, leaving 7 bases of the junction unmatched. The CDR3 runs to 16 residues. This chain's CDR3 is CAISGSLDRGNTEAFF. CDR3 nucleotides: TGTGCCATCAGTGGCTCCCTGGACAGGGGGAACACTGAAGCTTTCTTT.

This clonotype was counted once. CDR3 DNA sequence: TGCGCCAGCAGTACAGGGATTGGTGGGAAGCAGTACTTC. It yields the protein CASSTGIGGKQYF. The V call is TRBV10-2, the J call TRBJ2-4; the D gene is possibly TRBD1 (6 bases). Germline CDR1 WSHSY, CDR2 SAAADI. CDR3 length equals 13 residues. V lost 5 bases, J lost 13 bases, and 18 bases lay in between.

This chain joins TRBV10-3 and TRBJ2-1; weak D call: TRBD2 (6 bases). The CDR3 has 12 amino acids. Deletions cut 8 bases from V and 7 bases from J, with 12 bases between. Germline V CDR1 and CDR2: ENHRY, SYGVKD. The chain's CDR3 is CAIGRTMNEQFF. The CDR3 DNA is TGTGCCATCGGTCGGACTATGAATGAGCAGTTCTTC.

This clonotype was seen a few times. The chain carries TRBV6-1 and TRBJ2-6; TRBD2 agrees at 9 bases. Unmatched junction bases numbered 13, after V lost 6 bases and J lost 1 base. The CDR3 is made up of 19 amino acids. The germline CDR1 and CDR2 sequences are MNHNS and SASEGT. CDR3 sequence reads: CASRSVDGTSLSGANVLTF. The CDR3 coding sequence is TGTGCCAGCAGAAGCGTTGATGGGACTAGCCTATCTGGGGCCAACGTCCTGACTTTC.

This clonotype showed up just a few times. CDR3 nucleotide sequence: TGCAGTGCTAGCGCCGGTATGTCCCAGCCCCAGCATTTT. Translating gives CSASAGMSQPQHF. The V and J genes are TRBV20-1 and TRBJ1-5, with no clear D. V was shortened by 3 bases and J by 7 bases, with 13 bases between the two germline ends. The CDR3 is made up of 13 amino acids. CDR1 is DFQATT and CDR2 is SNEGSKA in the germline V gene (reference sequence).

This clonotype was seen a handful of times. V gene TRBV29-1 combines with J gene TRBJ2-5; the match to TRBD2 covers 7 bases. In germline, CDR1 is SQVTM, CDR2 ANQGSEA. V lost 7 bases to trimming and J lost 2 bases; unmatched junction nucleotides: 7. The CDR3 spans 13 residues. CDR3 region: CSDLAVSQETQYF. For the CDR3, the DNA is TGCAGCGACCTAGCGGTATCTCAAGAGACCCAGTACTTC. Supplemented by reference TRBV29-1 and TRBJ2-5, the full variable domain reads SAVISQKPSRDICQRGTSLTIQCQVDSQVTMMFWYRQQPGQSLTLIATANQGSEATYESGFVIDKFPISRPNLTFSTLTVSNMSPEDSSIYLCSDLAVSQETQYFGPGTRLLVL.

This clonotype was counted between two and nine times. The rearrangement links TRBV5-1 to TRBJ2-3, with 7 bases that match TRBD1. The trim removed 3 bases at V and 0 bases at J, leaving 7 bases unmatched. The V gene's germline CDR1 is SGHRS and CDR2 YFSETQ. There are 16 residues in the CDR3. CDR3 sequence (DNA): TGCGCCAGCAGCTCGACCGGGACAGCTAGCACAGATACGCAGTATTTT. Translated, it gives CASSSTGTASTDTQYF. Full variable domain (missing parts from reference TRBV5-1 and TRBJ2-3): KAGVTQTPRYLIKTRGQQVTLSCSPISGHRSVSWYQQTPGQGLQFLFEYFSETQRNKGNFPGRFSGRQFSNSRSEMNVSTLELGDSALYLCASSSTGTASTDTQYFGPGTRLTVL.

V and J are TRBV19 and TRBJ2-1, with TRBD2 identical over 7 bases. The end of the DNA fits TRBJ2-7 better, so the J call may be wrong. The V gene's germline CDR1 is LNHDA and CDR2 SQIVND (reference sequence). The CDR3 contains 14 residues. The CDR3 reads CASSMASGYNEQYF. The CDR3 nucleotides read TGTGCCAGTAGTATGGCTAGCGGATACAATGAGCAGTACTTC.

The chain links TRBV12-3 or TRBV12-4 to TRBJ1-4, with D unresolved. The CDR3 is 12 amino acids. V was shortened by 3 bases and J by 10 bases, with 9 bases between the two germline ends. The CDR3 DNA is TGTGCCAGCAGTTTTATGGTGGGAAAACTGTTTTTT. It codes for CASSFMVGKLFF.

About this clonotype itself: The germline gene is not matched at one end of the junction; a read error may be the cause. The chain recombines TRBV18 with TRBJ2-5, with D tentatively TRBD2 (5 bases). The CDR3 has 14 residues. Germline assignment: CDR1 KGHSH and CDR2 LQKENI. The CDR3 nucleotides read TGTGCCAGCTCACCACAAGCGGCGAGCTACGAGCAGTGCTTC. Its translation: CASSPQAASYEQCF.

CDR3 nucleotides: TGTGCCAGCAGTGAAGTCTACCGGGCCCGCTCTGGGGCCAACGTCCTGACTTTC. It encodes CASSEVYRARSGANVLTF. The rearrangement links TRBV2 to TRBJ2-6; no clear D gene. Germline assignment: CDR1 SNHLY and CDR2 FYNNEI. This CDR3 comprises 18 residues. V was clipped by 1 base and J by 0 bases, with 13 bases between them.

The V and J genes are TRBV28 and TRBJ1-3; D not resolved. Germline V CDR1 and CDR2: MDHEN, SYDVKM. Trimming removed 3 bases at V and 1 base at J, with 13 bases between. CDR3 length: 16 residues. For the CDR3, the DNA is TGTGCCAGCAGTTTCCCCGCCCTAGCATCTGGAAACACCATATATTTT. Translation: CASSFPALASGNTIYF.

The chain links TRBV6-5 to TRBJ1-2; D is possibly TRBD1 (6 bases). Looked up from germline, CDR1 is MNHEY and CDR2 is SVGAGI. This CDR3 has 13 amino acids. V was clipped by 10 bases and J by 2 bases, with 14 bases between them. As DNA, the CDR3 is TGTGCCATCAAAGGGGGGGGCAACTATGGCTACACCTTC. Amino acid sequence: CAIKGGGNYGYTF.

The chain recombines TRBV6-1 with TRBJ1-1; D is unresolved. This CDR3 is 12 amino acids long. Looked up from germline, CDR1 is MNHNS and CDR2 is SASEGT. V lost 8 bases and J lost 1, with 8 bases in between. The CDR3 DNA sequence: TGTGCCAGCGTCAGCAGGAACACTGAAGCTTTCTTT. It translates to CASVSRNTEAFF.